Described below is a single T cell receptor (beta chain) sequence and its context. Its target is not known. Deletions cut 2 bases from V and 6 bases from J, with 9 bases between. The length of the CDR3 is 12 residues. The V gene's germline CDR1 is SGHRS and CDR2 YFSETQ. Donors showed nominal health when sampled, although they likely had unrecorded immune exposures. These data belong to a study of cytomegalovirus exposure and HLA in healthy donors. Study-level background: When 398 donors were genotyped, over 80% of them were found to fall in the Caucasian-associated ancestry cluster. Study-level findings and limits: From TCR beta sequences, most subjects' HLA-A and HLA-B alleles were reportedly predicted accurately. Generally TCR sequences proved uncommon, though certain public TCRs appeared in numerous donors.

PCR amplification relied on 60 Vbeta primers (plus 13 Jbeta primers). Profiled with immunoSEQ multiplex PCR; TCRdb holds only in-frame clones, not every one. The sample has about 180,000 clones, approximately 84% seen once. The sequencing sample was made of PBMCs. This TCR was recovered from a boy between 2 and 15 years old in good health and CMV-seronegative. The chain is built from TRBV5-1 and TRBJ2-7; D not certain. The DNA of the CDR3 is TGCGCCAGCAGCTTAATTAGTGGCGAGCAGTACTTC. The encoded protein is CASSLISGEQYF.